One sample yielded the 18 T cell receptor beta chains listed below, sequenced in a study of T cells after yellow fever vaccination. MiXCR, run by TCRdb on the 5' RACE reads, gives a single entry per CDR3 protein. Of some 500,000 distinct CDR3 sequences in the sample, about 13% are singletons; the top ten hold over 13%. The starting material was PBMCs, obtained on the day of the yellow fever booster vaccination. Source of these receptors: a man younger than 40 who received the YFV17D yellow fever vaccine.

This clonotype occurred a few times. The chain recombines TRBV19 with TRBJ2-5; possibly TRBD1 for D (6 bases). There are 13 residues in the CDR3. In germline, CDR1 is LNHDA, CDR2 SQIVND (reference sequence). V lost 2 bases and J lost 5, with 9 bases in between. CDR3 in amino acids: CASSIWGLETQYF. In nucleotides, the CDR3 is TGTGCCAGTAGTATATGGGGGCTGGAGACCCAGTACTTC.

This clonotype has more than one count but fewer than ten. The chain employs TRBV6-1 and TRBJ2-7; 13 bases agree with TRBD2. The ends lost 6 bases at V and 2 bases at J; junction bases unmatched: 4. Germline values: CDR1 MNHNS, CDR2 SASEGT. The CDR3 extends over 15 amino acids. The CDR3 DNA follows: TGTGCCAGCAGGTCCGGGACTAGCGGGGCCTACGAGCAGTACTTC. Residues: CASRSGTSGAYEQYF.

Only a few counts were recorded for this clonotype. One junction end disagrees with the germline gene, perhaps due to a read error. The chain employs TRBV6-1 and TRBJ2-1; maybe TRBD2 (6 bases). This CDR3 contains 13 residues. Looked up from germline, CDR1 is MNHNS and CDR2 is SASEGT. Here the CDR3 DNA reads TGTGCCAGCTACCGGGAGCCGTACAGTGAGCAGTTCTTC. It encodes CASYREPYSEQFF.

This clonotype was detected only a few times. The CDR3 spells CASSFDGTESYEQYF. CDR3 in DNA: TGCGCCAGCAGCTTTGACGGGACAGAATCCTACGAGCAGTACTTC. This chain joins TRBV5-1 and TRBJ2-7; 7 bases match TRBD1. With V trimmed by 2 bases and J by 1 base, 6 bases remained unmatched. The CDR3 extends over 15 amino acids. Per the germline V gene, CDR1 is SGHRS and CDR2 is YFSETQ.

This clonotype was seen a few times. The V and J genes are TRBV24-1 and TRBJ2-7; 9 bases agree with TRBD1. The CDR3 loop spans 16 amino acids. The germline V gene encodes CDR1 KGHDR and CDR2 SFDVKD. V trimming: 5 bases; J trimming: 5 bases; junction bases outside the gene matches: 12. The CDR3 DNA is TGTGCCACCAGTGGTTTACCGGGACAGGGAAGGAACGAGCAGTACTTC. This codes for CATSGLPGQGRNEQYF.

The chain has TRBV7-2 and TRBJ1-1, with unresolved D. The CDR3 has 12 amino acids. Germline CDR1 reads SGHTA; CDR2 reads FQGNSA. V lost 1 base to trimming and J lost 7 bases, with 7 bases between them. As DNA, the CDR3 is TGTGCCAGCAGCTTAGAGAAGGGTGAAGCTTTCTTT. This codes for CASSLEKGEAFF.

The V and J genes are TRBV28 and TRBJ1-1; D unclear. The CDR3 consists of 12 residues. V lost 4 bases, J lost 11 bases, and 14 bases lay in between. CDR1 is MDHEN, CDR2 SYDVKM, per germline. The CDR3 protein is CASSSGPEYAFF. The CDR3, as DNA: TGTGCCAGCAGTTCGGGTCCAGAGTACGCTTTCTTT.

This chain uses TRBV9 with TRBJ2-7; D tentatively fits TRBD1 or TRBD2 (6 bases each). The V gene lost 6 bases and the J gene lost 0 bases, with 13 bases spanning the gap. Per the germline V gene, CDR1 is SGDLS and CDR2 is YYNGEE. The CDR3 consists of 14 residues. CDR3 DNA: TGTGCCAGCACCTTAAGGGGGGCCTCCTACGAGCAGTACTTC. This encodes CASTLRGASYEQYF. Full variable domain (rest looked up from reference TRBV9 and TRBJ2-7): DSGVTQTPKHLITATGQRVTLRCSPRSGDLSVYWYQQSLDQGLQFLIQYYNGEERAKGNILERFSAQQFPDLHSELNLSSLELGDSALYFCASTLRGASYEQYFGPGTRLTVT.

The chain employs TRBV6-5 and TRBJ2-2; 9 nucleotides agree with TRBD2. The germline CDR1 and CDR2 sequences are MNHEY and SVGAGI. After removal of 0 bases from V and 0 bases from J, the junction contained 5 bases not matched to a gene. This CDR3 comprises 18 residues. The DNA for the CDR3 is TGTGCCAGCAGTTACTCGACCAGCGGGAGGACGAACACCGGGGAGCTGTTTTTT. Protein product: CASSYSTSGRTNTGELFF.

This clonotype was picked up a small number of times. The DNA of the CDR3 is TGTGCCAGTGACGACTACAGTGGCTACGAGCAGTACTTC. Protein sequence: CASDDYSGYEQYF. This chain uses TRBV6-2 or TRBV6-3 with TRBJ2-7, with TRBD2 as a possible D gene (5 bases). This CDR3 spans 13 amino acids. Per germline, CDR1 MNHEY and CDR2 SVGEGT. With 9 bases removed from V and 3 bases from J, the gap between germline ends came to 15 bases.

The rearrangement uses TRBV7-9 and TRBJ1-1, with D tentatively TRBD1 (5 bases). The CDR3 loop spans 17 amino acids. The V end was cut by 5 bases, the J end by 4 bases, with 23 bases between. Germline V gene sequence: CDR1 SEHNR, CDR2 FQNEAQ (reference sequence). This chain's CDR3 is CASSPPGKGTGGTEAFF. CDR3 coding DNA: TGTGCCAGCAGCCCCCCCGGGAAGGGAACCGGGGGCACTGAAGCTTTCTTT.

This chain uses TRBV28 with TRBJ1-1; tentatively, D is TRBD1 (6 bases). The CDR3 spans 13 residues. The germline V gene encodes CDR1 MDHEN and CDR2 SYDVKM. Trimming removed 8 bases at V and 4 bases at J, with 14 bases between. This chain's CDR3 is CASGGGGGTEAFF. DNA for the CDR3: TGTGCCAGCGGAGGGGGAGGCGGCACTGAAGCTTTCTTT.

Ten or more counts support this clonotype. The V gene is TRBV7-8, the J gene TRBJ2-3; D possibly corresponds to TRBD1 (5 bases). CDR1 and CDR2 (germline): SGHVS, FQNEAQ. CDR3 length: 15 amino acids. Trimming left V 5 bases short and J 0 bases short, with 12 bases between. The CDR3 DNA follows: TGTGCCAGCAGCCCCCCAGGGTCTAGCACAGATACGCAGTATTTT. Translation: CASSPPGSSTDTQYF.

V is TRBV20-1 and J is TRBJ2-1; TRBD2 matches at 7 bases. This CDR3 is built from 11 residues. Trimming at V came to 5 bases and at J to 9 bases, leaving 4 bases not matched to a gene. CDR1 is DFQATT and CDR2 is SNEGSKA in the germline V gene (reference sequence). The CDR3: CSAGGVGEQFF. DNA of the CDR3: TGCAGTGCTGGGGGGGTAGGTGAGCAGTTCTTC.

CDR3 nucleotide sequence: TGTGCCAGCAGCTTATGGAGGGCGGGAGGGCCCTCTAGCTCCTACAATGAGCAGTTCTTC. Translated: CASSLWRAGGPSSSYNEQFF. The chain links TRBV11-2 to TRBJ2-1; 9 positions agree with TRBD2. The CDR3 length is 20 residues. The germline gives CDR1 SGHAT, CDR2 FQNNGV. With 2 bases clipped from V and 0 bases from J, the junction kept 14 bases outside the gene matches. Supplemented by reference TRBV11-2 and TRBJ2-1, the full variable domain reads EAGVAQSPRYKIIEKRQSVAFWCNPISGHATLYWYQQILGQGPKLLIQFQNNGVVDDSQLPKDRFSAERLKGVDSTLKIQPAKLEDSAVYLCASSLWRAGGPSSSYNEQFFGPGTRLTVL.

The V and J genes are TRBV30 and TRBJ2-1, with D possibly being TRBD1 (6 bases). The V gene lost 3 bases and the J gene lost 0 bases, with 12 bases spanning the gap. Germline V gene data show CDR1 as GTSNPN and CDR2 as SVGIG (reference sequence). CDR3 length: 15 residues. CDR3 loop: CAWSTGTSSYNEQFF. CDR3 DNA sequence: TGTGCCTGGAGCACCGGGACAAGCTCCTACAATGAGCAGTTCTTC.

This clonotype occurred a few times. The genes are TRBV27 and TRBJ2-7; D unclear. Germline CDR1 MNHEY, CDR2 SMNVEV (reference sequence). This CDR3 comprises 17 residues. Trimming shortened V by 0 bases and J by 3 bases, and 18 bases separated the two germline ends. CDR3 in DNA: TGTGCCAGCAGTTTATCCCGAGCCCGGACGGGCCTCTACGAGCAGTACTTC. Protein: CASSLSRARTGLYEQYF.

This clonotype was found a few times. V usage is TRBV18 and J usage is TRBJ1-5, with D maybe TRBD1 (5 bases). Trimming shortened V by 3 bases and J by 0 bases, and 27 bases separated the two germline ends. The CDR3 is 21 amino acids. CDR1 KGHSH and CDR2 LQKENI come from the germline V gene. CDR3 loop: CASSPRRVGEEGSSSNQPQHF. DNA for the CDR3: TGTGCCAGCTCACCCAGACGGGTCGGGGAAGAGGGGTCATCTAGCAATCAGCCCCAGCATTTT.